Listed here are 24 T cell receptor beta chains from one sample, sequenced in a study of CD8+ T cells in alopecia areata. Following extraction, RNA underwent reverse transcription to cDNA, which served as the sequencing template. TCRdb's copy holds only in-frame clones and misses some; the assay was immunoSEQ multiplex PCR. The data show about 150,000 clones, approximately 53% seen once. This specimen was CD8+ T cells sorted from blood, taken at week 0. Receptors were obtained from a human donor with alopecia areata.

V usage is TRBV29-1 and J usage is TRBJ2-3; 9 positions match TRBD2. The V gene's germline CDR1 is SQVTM and CDR2 ANQGSEA. This CDR3 has 16 amino acids. V lost 3 bases and J lost 6; bases outside the gene matches: 13. In DNA form, the CDR3 reads TGCAGCGTTGAGGGGCTTATTCCTAGCGGGGCGGATACGCAGTATTTT. Protein sequence: CSVEGLIPSGADTQYF.

This clone has more than one count but fewer than ten. The rearrangement links TRBV18 to TRBJ1-1; D is perhaps TRBD1 (5 bases). V lost 8 bases and J 1 base, leaving 14 bases between the germline ends. This CDR3 is 14 amino acids long. The germline gives CDR1 KGHSH, CDR2 LQKENI. DNA for the CDR3: TGTGCCAGCCAGGGAAGCGGACCGAACACTGAAGCTTTCTTT. This encodes CASQGSGPNTEAFF.

This clone was recorded a few times. V usage is TRBV6-1 and J usage is TRBJ1-2; perhaps TRBD1 as D (6 bases). Per germline, CDR1 MNHNS and CDR2 SASEGT. This CDR3 has 17 amino acids. V was clipped by 0 bases and J by 5 bases, with 19 bases between them. The CDR3 is CASSEASRTASMYGYTF. In DNA, the CDR3 is TGTGCCAGCAGTGAAGCTTCAAGGACAGCCTCAATGTATGGCTACACCTTC.

The V and J genes are TRBV14 and TRBJ2-5, with D maybe TRBD2 (6 bases). From germline, CDR1 is SGHDN and CDR2 FVKESK. V lost 1 base and J 0 bases, leaving 9 bases between the germline ends. The CDR3 is made up of 15 amino acids. CDR3 sequence: CASSQAGENQETQYF. In DNA form, the CDR3 reads TGTGCCAGCAGCCAAGCGGGGGAAAACCAAGAGACCCAGTACTTC.

This clone is labeled as medium-sized (0.01 to 0.1%). The rearrangement joins TRBV9 to TRBJ1-1, with no clear D. The CDR3 sequence is 14 residues long. V gave up 1 base and J gave up 1 base, with 8 bases separating them. Germline lookup yields CDR1 SGDLS and CDR2 YYNGEE. The CDR3 DNA follows: TGTGCCAGCAGCGTAAGAGGATGGAACACTGAAGCTTTCTTT. Protein: CASSVRGWNTEAFF.

The chain carries TRBV5-1 and TRBJ1-1; a weak D match, TRBD1 (6 bases). The CDR3 sequence is 16 residues long. Trimming pared 2 bases from V and 5 bases from J, leaving 19 bases between. Germline CDR1 and CDR2: SGHRS and YFSETQ. The CDR3 coding sequence is TGCGCCAGCAGCTTACACCGGACAGAGAGATATACTGAAGCTTTCTTT. Encoded protein: CASSLHRTERYTEAFF.

The genes are TRBV30 and TRBJ2-1; a possible D gene is TRBD2 (5 bases). The CDR3 has 12 residues. Germline CDR1 GTSNPN, CDR2 SVGIG (reference sequence). Trimming took 5 bases from V and 5 from J, leaving 10 bases between them. In DNA, the CDR3 is TGTGCCTGGGGACTGGGGAACAATGAGCAGTTCTTC. The encoded protein is CAWGLGNNEQFF.

This clone was observed a few times. The V gene is TRBV23-1, the J gene TRBJ2-1; D remains ambiguous. TRBV23-1 is designated an ORF whose function remains uncertain. Trimming pared 0 bases from V and 0 bases from J, leaving 9 bases between. The CDR3 is 16 residues long. CDR3 DNA: TGCGCCAGCAGTCAATCCCCAAGCCTCTCCTACAATGAGCAGTTCTTC. Protein sequence: CASSQSPSLSYNEQFF.

V and J are TRBV10-2 and TRBJ1-2; 8 bases are a match to TRBD1. V shed 6 bases and J 4 bases; nucleotides not matched to a gene: 7. Germline values: CDR1 WSHSY, CDR2 SAAADI. The length of the CDR3 is 14 residues. In DNA form, the CDR3 reads TGCGCCAGCAGGACAGGGGAAATCTCCTATGGCTACACCTTC. It translates to CASRTGEISYGYTF.

This clone has a count of ten or more. The rearrangement uses TRBV4-1 and TRBJ2-1; weak D call: TRBD2 (6 bases). Trimming shortened V by 0 bases and J by 5 bases, and 11 bases separated the two germline ends. Germline V gene lookup returns CDR1 MGHRA and CDR2 YSYEKL. There are 15 residues in the CDR3. This chain's CDR3 is CASSQEGGFNNEQFF. As DNA, the CDR3 is TGCGCCAGCAGCCAAGAGGGAGGATTCAACAATGAGCAGTTCTTC.

This clone came up a few times. The chain links TRBV25-1 to TRBJ1-1; D is undetermined. Per the germline V gene, CDR1 is MGHDK and CDR2 is SYGVNS. V was pared by 4 bases and J by 5 bases, with 5 bases between. This CDR3 has 11 amino acids. DNA of the CDR3: TGTGCCAGCAGTGTCTCTACTGAAGCTTTCTTT. As protein: CASSVSTEAFF.

This clone was found a few times. The chain couples TRBV7-2 to TRBJ1-5; D is perhaps TRBD1 (5 bases). Trimming cost V 4 bases and J 0 bases, with 13 bases left between them. Germline assignment: CDR1 SGHTA and CDR2 FQGNSA. The CDR3 covers 16 residues. Here the CDR3 reads CASSSTQGYSNQPQHF. Written as DNA, the CDR3 is TGTGCCAGCAGCTCGACTCAGGGATATAGCAATCAGCCCCAGCATTTT. The whole variable domain, filled in from reference TRBV7-2 and TRBJ1-5, reads GAGVSQSPSNKVTEKGKDVELRCDPISGHTALYWYRQSLGQGLEFLIYFQGNSAPDKSGLPSDRFSAERTGGSVSTLTIQRTQQEDSAVYLCASSSTQGYSNQPQHFGDGTRLSIL.

This clone has just a few counts. The chain recombines TRBV19 with TRBJ1-1; no definite D call. V lost 5 bases to trimming and J lost 11 bases, with 21 bases between them. The CDR3 extends over 14 amino acids. From germline, CDR1 is LNHDA and CDR2 SQIVND (reference sequence). In nucleotides, the CDR3 is TGTGCCAGTAGTCCCTCGGGAAGCTCGCTGAATGCTTTCTTT. Protein product: CASSPSGSSLNAFF.

This chain uses TRBV29-1 with TRBJ2-6; D uncertain. V shed 5 bases and J shed 3 bases, with 11 bases lying between them. CDR1 and CDR2 (germline): SQVTM, ANQGSEA. This CDR3 comprises 14 residues. CDR3 loop: CSVLGLGGANVLTF. CDR3 in DNA: TGCAGCGTTCTGGGCCTTGGTGGGGCCAACGTCCTGACTTTC.

This clone was seen once. The chain has TRBV4-1 and TRBJ2-1; a weak D match, TRBD2 (5 bases). In germline, CDR1 is MGHRA, CDR2 YSYEKL. Trimming left V 0 bases short and J 0 bases short, with 12 bases between. This CDR3 contains 17 residues. CDR3 nucleotides: TGCGCCAGCAGCCAAGAGAGGGTGGATAGCTCCTACAATGAGCAGTTCTTC. The encoded protein is CASSQERVDSSYNEQFF.

The V and J genes are TRBV30 and TRBJ2-2; no clear D. The V and J ends lost 0 bases and 2 bases respectively, with 16 bases between them. The CDR3 covers 17 residues. Germline V gives CDR1 GTSNPN, CDR2 SVGIG (reference sequence). The DNA for the CDR3 is TGTGCCTGGAGTGTACATGTCGCGGCGGCCAACACCGGGGAGCTGTTTTTT. Encoded protein: CAWSVHVAAANTGELFF.

This chain links TRBV9 with TRBJ1-2, with D unclear. Trimming removed 4 bases at V and 3 bases at J, with 10 bases between. The CDR3 has 13 amino acids. Germline V CDR1 and CDR2: SGDLS, YYNGEE. The CDR3 DNA is TGTGCCAGCAGCCCACCTCCGGACTATGGCTACACCTTC. Residues: CASSPPPDYGYTF.

The chain employs TRBV25-1 and TRBJ2-3; D is perhaps TRBD2 (5 bases). The CDR3 extends over 16 amino acids. The V and J ends lost 5 bases and 5 bases respectively, with 20 bases between them. CDR1 is MGHDK and CDR2 is SYGVNS in the germline V gene. The CDR3 is CASSTIRDLNIDTQYF. Here the CDR3 DNA reads TGTGCCAGCAGTACAATCCGGGATTTAAACATAGATACGCAGTATTTT.

The rearrangement links TRBV5-8 to TRBJ2-1, with TRBD2 as a possible D gene (5 bases). The germline V gene has CDR1 SGHTS and CDR2 YDEGEE. The CDR3 covers 15 residues. V was cut by 2 bases and J by 9 bases, with 18 bases left in between. CDR3 loop: CASSFARRKFGEQFF. CDR3 DNA: TGTGCCAGCAGCTTTGCACGGAGGAAATTCGGTGAGCAGTTCTTC.

The chain's CDR3 is CAWSVVGARTGELFF. In DNA, the CDR3 is TGTGCCTGGAGTGTAGTGGGGGCTAGGACCGGGGAGCTGTTTTTT. This chain uses TRBV30 with TRBJ2-2; possible D gene TRBD1, 6 bases. The V and J ends lost 0 bases and 5 bases respectively, with 13 bases between them. Germline V gene lookup returns CDR1 GTSNPN and CDR2 SVGIG (reference sequence). CDR3 size: 15 residues.

The chain combines TRBV2 with TRBJ1-5; D is uncertain. The germline CDR1 and CDR2 sequences are SNHLY and FYNNEI. There are 13 residues in the CDR3. V lost 1 base and J 8 bases, leaving 9 bases between the germline ends. The DNA for the CDR3 is TGTGCCAGCAGTGAAGGGCGGGTCGAGCCCCAGCATTTT. It encodes CASSEGRVEPQHF.

J is TRBJ2-3 and V is TRBV10-2; 11 nucleotides line up with TRBD2. J lost 1 base, V lost 6 bases, and 0 bases had no gene match. This CDR3 has 14 residues. Germline lookup yields CDR1 WSHSY and CDR2 SAAADI. This CDR3 reads CASRTSGGTDTQYF. The CDR3 DNA reads as TGCGCCAGCAGGACTAGCGGGGGCACAGATACGCAGTATTTT.

This clone was counted at least ten times. The V call is TRBV6-5, the J call TRBJ2-1; D gene ambiguous. CDR3 size: 13 residues. Germline loops: CDR1 MNHEY, CDR2 SVGAGI. The V and J ends lost 4 bases and 6 bases respectively, with 10 bases between them. CDR3 protein: CASSLPPSNEQFF. The CDR3 DNA reads as TGTGCCAGCAGTTTACCCCCGTCCAATGAGCAGTTCTTC.

This clone has ten or more counts. The CDR3 DNA follows: TGTGCCAGCAGCTTAGGGGGGGCCCGGAAGAATTCACCCCTCCACTTT. Translation: CASSLGGARKNSPLHF. The rearrangement links TRBV7-2 to TRBJ1-6; D may be TRBD1 (6 bases). Trimming removed 1 base from V and 7 bases from J, with 14 bases in between. Per the germline V gene, CDR1 is SGHTA and CDR2 is FQGNSA. This CDR3 has 16 residues.